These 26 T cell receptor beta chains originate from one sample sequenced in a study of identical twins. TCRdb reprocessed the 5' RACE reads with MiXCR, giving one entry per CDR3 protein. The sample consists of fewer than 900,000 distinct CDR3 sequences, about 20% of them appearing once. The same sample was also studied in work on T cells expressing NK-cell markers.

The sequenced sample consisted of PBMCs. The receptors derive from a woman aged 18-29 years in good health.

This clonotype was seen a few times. As DNA, the CDR3 is TGTGCCACCAGTGACCTCCGGGGGGCGAGTTTTTTCTCACCCCTCCACTTT. It yields the protein CATSDLRGASFFSPLHF. V gene TRBV24-1 combines with J gene TRBJ1-6, with TRBD1 as a possible D gene (6 bases). The CDR3 runs 17 residues. Trimming cost V 4 bases and J 10 bases, with 22 bases left between them. Germline V gives CDR1 KGHDR, CDR2 SFDVKD.

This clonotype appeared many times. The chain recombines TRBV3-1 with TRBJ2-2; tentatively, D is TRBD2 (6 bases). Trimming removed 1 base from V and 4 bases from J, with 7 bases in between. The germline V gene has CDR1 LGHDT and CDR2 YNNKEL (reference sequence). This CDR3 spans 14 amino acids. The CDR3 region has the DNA TGTGCCAGCAGCCAAGTGGGGGGCACCGGGGAGCTGTTTTTT. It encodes CASSQVGGTGELFF. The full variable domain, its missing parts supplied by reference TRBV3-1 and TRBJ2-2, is DTAVSQTPKYLVTQMGNDKSIKCEQNLGHDTMYWYKQDSKKFLKIMFSYNNKELIINETVPNRFSPKSPDKAHLNLHINSLELGDSAVYFCASSQVGGTGELFFGEGSRLTVL.

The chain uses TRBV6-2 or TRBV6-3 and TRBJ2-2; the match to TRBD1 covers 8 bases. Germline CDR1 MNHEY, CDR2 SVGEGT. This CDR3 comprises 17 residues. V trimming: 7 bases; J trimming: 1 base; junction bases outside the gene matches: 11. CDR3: CASTYQLGQGNTGELFF. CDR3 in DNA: TGTGCCAGCACCTACCAGCTTGGACAGGGGAACACCGGGGAGCTGTTTTTT.

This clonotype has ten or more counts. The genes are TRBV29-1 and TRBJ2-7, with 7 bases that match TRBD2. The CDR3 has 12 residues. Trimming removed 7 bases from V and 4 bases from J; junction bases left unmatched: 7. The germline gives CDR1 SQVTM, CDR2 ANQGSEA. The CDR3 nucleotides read TGCAGCGGCCGGGACTACGCATACGAGCAGTACTTC. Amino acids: CSGRDYAYEQYF.

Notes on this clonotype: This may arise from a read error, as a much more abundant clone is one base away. CDR3 loop: CASSPDRADTQCF. Here the CDR3 DNA reads TGTGCCAGCAGCCCCGACAGGGCCGATACGCAGTGTTTT. V gene TRBV7-9 combines with J gene TRBJ2-3, with 7 bases matching TRBD1. The length of the CDR3 is 13 residues. Germline lookup yields CDR1 SEHNR and CDR2 FQNEAQ (reference sequence).

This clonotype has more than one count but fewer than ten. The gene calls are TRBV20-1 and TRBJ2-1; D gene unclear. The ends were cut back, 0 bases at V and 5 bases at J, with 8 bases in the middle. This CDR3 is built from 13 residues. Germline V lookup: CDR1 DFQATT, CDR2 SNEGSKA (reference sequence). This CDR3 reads CSARDNLHNEQFF. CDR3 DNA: TGCAGTGCTAGAGATAACTTACACAATGAGCAGTTCTTC.

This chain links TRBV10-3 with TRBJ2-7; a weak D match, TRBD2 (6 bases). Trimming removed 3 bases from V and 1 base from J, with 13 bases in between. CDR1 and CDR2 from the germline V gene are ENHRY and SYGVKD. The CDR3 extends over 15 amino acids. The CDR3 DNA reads TGTGCCATCAGTGACGCGACTAGACCTTCCTACGAGCAGTACTTC. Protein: CAISDATRPSYEQYF.

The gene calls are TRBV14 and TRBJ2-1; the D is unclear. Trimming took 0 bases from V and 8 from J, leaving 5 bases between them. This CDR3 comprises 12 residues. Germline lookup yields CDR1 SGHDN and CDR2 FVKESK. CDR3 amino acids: CASSQEAYEQFF. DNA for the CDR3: TGTGCCAGCAGCCAAGAAGCGTATGAGCAGTTCTTC.

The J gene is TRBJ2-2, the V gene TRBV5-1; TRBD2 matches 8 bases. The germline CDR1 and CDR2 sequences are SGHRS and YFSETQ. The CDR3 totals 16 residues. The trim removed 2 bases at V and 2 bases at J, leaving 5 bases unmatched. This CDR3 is CASSFSGGRNTGELFF. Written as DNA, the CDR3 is TGCGCCAGCAGCTTCAGCGGGGGCCGCAACACCGGGGAGCTGTTTTTT.

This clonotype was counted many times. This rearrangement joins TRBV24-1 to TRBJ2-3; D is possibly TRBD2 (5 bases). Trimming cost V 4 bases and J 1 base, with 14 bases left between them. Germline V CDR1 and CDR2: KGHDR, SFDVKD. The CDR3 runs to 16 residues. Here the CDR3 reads CATSEGSGRGTDTQYF. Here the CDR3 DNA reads TGTGCCACCAGTGAGGGGAGTGGGCGAGGCACAGATACGCAGTATTTT.

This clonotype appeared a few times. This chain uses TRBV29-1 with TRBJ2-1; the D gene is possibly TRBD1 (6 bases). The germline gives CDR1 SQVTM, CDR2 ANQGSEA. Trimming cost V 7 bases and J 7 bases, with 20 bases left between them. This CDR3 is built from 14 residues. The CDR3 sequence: CSAWAPTGRNEQFF. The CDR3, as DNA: TGCAGCGCTTGGGCCCCTACAGGGCGGAATGAGCAGTTCTTC.

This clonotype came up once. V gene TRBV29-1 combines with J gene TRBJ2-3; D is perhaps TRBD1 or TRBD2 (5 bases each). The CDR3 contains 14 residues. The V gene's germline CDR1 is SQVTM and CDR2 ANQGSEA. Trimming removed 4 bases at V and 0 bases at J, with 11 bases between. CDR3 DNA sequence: TGCAGCGTTGTCGGGACGGACAGCACAGATACGCAGTATTTT. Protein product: CSVVGTDSTDTQYF.

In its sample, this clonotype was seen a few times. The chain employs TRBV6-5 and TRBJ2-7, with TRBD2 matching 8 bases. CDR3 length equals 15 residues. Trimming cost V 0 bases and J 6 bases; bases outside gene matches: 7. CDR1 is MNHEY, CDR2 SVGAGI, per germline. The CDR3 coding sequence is TGTGCCAGCAGTTACTCCAGAGCGGGGGATATCGAGCAGTACTTC. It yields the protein CASSYSRAGDIEQYF.

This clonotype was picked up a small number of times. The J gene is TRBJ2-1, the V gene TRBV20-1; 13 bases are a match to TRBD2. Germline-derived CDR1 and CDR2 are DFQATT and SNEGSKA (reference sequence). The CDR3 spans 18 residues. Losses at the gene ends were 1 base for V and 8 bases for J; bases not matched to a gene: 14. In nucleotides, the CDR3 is TGCAGTGCTAGAGCCTCAAGGGGGACTAGCGGGATCGGGGATGAGCAGTTCTTC. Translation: CSARASRGTSGIGDEQFF.

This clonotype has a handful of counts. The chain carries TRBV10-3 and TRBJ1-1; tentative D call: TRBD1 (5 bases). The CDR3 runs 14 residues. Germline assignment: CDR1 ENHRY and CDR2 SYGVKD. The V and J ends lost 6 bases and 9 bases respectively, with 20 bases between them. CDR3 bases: TGTGCCATCAGCGGGGGGGGATCGAAGGCCCAAGCTTTCTTT. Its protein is CAISGGGSKAQAFF.

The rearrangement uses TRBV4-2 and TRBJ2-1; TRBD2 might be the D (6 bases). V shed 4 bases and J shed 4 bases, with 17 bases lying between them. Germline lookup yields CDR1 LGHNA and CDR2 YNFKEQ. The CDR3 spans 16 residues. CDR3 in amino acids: CASSRDSGTTYNEQFF. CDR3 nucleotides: TGTGCCAGCAGCCGAGATAGCGGAACTACTTACAATGAGCAGTTCTTC.

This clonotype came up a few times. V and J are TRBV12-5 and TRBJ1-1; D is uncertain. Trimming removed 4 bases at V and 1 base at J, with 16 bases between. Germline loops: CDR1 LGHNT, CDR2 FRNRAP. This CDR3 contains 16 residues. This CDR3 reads CASGSELQARNTEAFF. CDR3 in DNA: TGTGCTAGTGGTTCCGAGCTCCAGGCTCGGAACACTGAAGCTTTCTTT.

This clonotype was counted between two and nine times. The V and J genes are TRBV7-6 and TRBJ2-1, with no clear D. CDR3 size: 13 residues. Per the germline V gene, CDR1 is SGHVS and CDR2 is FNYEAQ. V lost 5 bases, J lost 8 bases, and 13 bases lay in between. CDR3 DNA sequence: TGTGCCAGCAGCCTAGAGGTCAATGATGAGCAGTTCTTC. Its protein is CASSLEVNDEQFF.

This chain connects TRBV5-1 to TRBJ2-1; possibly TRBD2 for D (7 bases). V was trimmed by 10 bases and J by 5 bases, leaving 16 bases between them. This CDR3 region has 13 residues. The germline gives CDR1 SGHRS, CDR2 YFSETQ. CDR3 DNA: TGCGCCCGAAGGGGGGGCGGAGACAATGAGCAGTTCTTC. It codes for CARRGGGDNEQFF.

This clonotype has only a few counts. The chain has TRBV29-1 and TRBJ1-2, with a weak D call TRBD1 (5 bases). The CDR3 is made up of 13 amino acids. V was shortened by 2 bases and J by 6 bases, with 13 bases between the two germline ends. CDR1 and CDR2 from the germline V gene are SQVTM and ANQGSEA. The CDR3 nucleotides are TGCAGCGTTGAATCGGCAGGGCGGGATGGCTACACCTTC. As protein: CSVESAGRDGYTF.

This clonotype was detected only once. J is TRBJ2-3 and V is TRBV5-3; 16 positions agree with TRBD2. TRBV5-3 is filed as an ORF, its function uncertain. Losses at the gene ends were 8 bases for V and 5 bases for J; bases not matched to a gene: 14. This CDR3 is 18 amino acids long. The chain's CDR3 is CARGFGTSGGDVGDTQYF. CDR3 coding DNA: TGTGCCAGGGGCTTCGGGACTAGCGGGGGGGACGTGGGAGATACGCAGTATTTT.

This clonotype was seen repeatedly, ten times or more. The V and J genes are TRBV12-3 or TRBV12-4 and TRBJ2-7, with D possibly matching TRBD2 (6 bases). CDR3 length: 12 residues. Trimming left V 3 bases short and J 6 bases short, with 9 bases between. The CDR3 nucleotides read TGTGCCAGCAGTTTGTTAGCGGTCGAGCAGTACTTC. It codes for CASSLLAVEQYF.

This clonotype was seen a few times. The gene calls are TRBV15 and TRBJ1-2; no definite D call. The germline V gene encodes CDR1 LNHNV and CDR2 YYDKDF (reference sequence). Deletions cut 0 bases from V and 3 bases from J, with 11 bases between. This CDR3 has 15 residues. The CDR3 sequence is CATSREPGKDYGYTF. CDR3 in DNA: TGTGCCACCAGCAGAGAACCCGGCAAGGACTATGGCTACACCTTC.

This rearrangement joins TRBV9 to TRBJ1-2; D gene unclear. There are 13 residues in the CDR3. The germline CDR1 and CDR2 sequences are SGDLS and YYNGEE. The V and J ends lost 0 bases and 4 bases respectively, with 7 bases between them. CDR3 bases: TGTGCCAGCAGCGTAGACGGACTCTATGGCTACACCTTC. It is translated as CASSVDGLYGYTF.

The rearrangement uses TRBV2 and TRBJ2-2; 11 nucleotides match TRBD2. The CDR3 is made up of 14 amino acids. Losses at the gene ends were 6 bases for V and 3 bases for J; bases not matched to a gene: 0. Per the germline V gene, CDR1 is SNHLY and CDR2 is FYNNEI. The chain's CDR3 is CASRGLADTGELFF. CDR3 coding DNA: TGTGCCAGCAGGGGACTAGCGGACACCGGGGAGCTGTTTTTT.

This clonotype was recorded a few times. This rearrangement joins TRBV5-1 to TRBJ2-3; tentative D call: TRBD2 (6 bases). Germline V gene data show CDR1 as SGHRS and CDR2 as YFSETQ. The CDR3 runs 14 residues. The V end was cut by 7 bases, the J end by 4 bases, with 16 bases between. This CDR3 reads CASAGRGTADTQYF. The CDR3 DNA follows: TGCGCCAGCGCTGGGCGGGGTACGGCAGATACGCAGTATTTT.